These T cell receptor beta chains were read from a single sample in a study of blood T cell repertoires in COVID-19. The assay was immunoSEQ multiplex PCR, and TCRdb's table has in-frame clones only and misses some. Seen here are over 130,000 clones, approximately 90% observed once, and the top ten hold 9.5% to 11%. The sequenced sample was peripheral blood. Receptors originate from a woman aged 80 or over with acute or convalescent COVID-19. The CDR3 runs from the conserved cysteine through the conserved F or W. The order of the fields is clone size, D gene, J gene, V gene, CDR3 protein, CDR3 DNA. D genes are given only for firm matches. Clone size is shown for a subset of rows, as once, few, many or a class of expanded clone.

clone_size: -; d_call: -; j_call: TRBJ1-6; v_call: TRBV2; cdr3_aa: CASSLSSYNSPLHF; cdr3_nt: TGTGCCAGCAGCCTGAGCTCCTATAATTCACCCCTCCACTTT
clone_size: -; d_call: TRBD2; j_call: TRBJ2-5; v_call: TRBV7-9; cdr3_aa: CASSPRGSGGYQETQYF; cdr3_nt: TGTGCCAGCAGCCCCCGAGGTAGCGGGGGGTACCAAGAGACCCAGTACTTC
clone_size: -; d_call: -; j_call: TRBJ1-2; v_call: TRBV18; cdr3_aa: CASSPGLIPNYGYTF; cdr3_nt: TGTGCCAGCTCACCCGGACTTATACCTAACTATGGCTACACCTTC
clone_size: -; d_call: -; j_call: TRBJ1-2; v_call: TRBV7-8; cdr3_aa: CASSLDATANYGYTF; cdr3_nt: TGTGCCAGCAGCTTAGACGCGACAGCTAACTATGGCTACACCTTC
clone_size: -; d_call: TRBD1; j_call: TRBJ1-5; v_call: TRBV4-3; cdr3_aa: CASSQEADRGLSPQHF; cdr3_nt: TGCGCCAGCAGCCAAGAGGCCGACAGGGGGCTGTCGCCCCAGCATTTT
clone_size: -; d_call: -; j_call: TRBJ1-6; v_call: TRBV2; cdr3_aa: CASRLGLDSPLHF; cdr3_nt: TGTGCCAGCAGACTGGGTCTAGATTCACCCCTCCACTTT
clone_size: -; d_call: TRBD1; j_call: TRBJ1-2; v_call: TRBV6-6; cdr3_aa: CASRTTGGDGYTF; cdr3_nt: TGTGCCAGCAGAACGACAGGGGGGGATGGCTACACCTTC
clone_size: few; d_call: TRBD1; j_call: TRBJ1-5; v_call: TRBV18; cdr3_aa: CASSPDRGYPQHF; cdr3_nt: TGTGCCAGCTCCCCGGACAGGGGTTATCCCCAGCATTTT
clone_size: -; d_call: -; j_call: TRBJ2-7; v_call: TRBV3-1/TRBV3-2; cdr3_aa: CASSLGASYEQYF; cdr3_nt: TGTGCCAGCAGTCTGGGAGCTTCCTACGAGCAGTACTTC
clone_size: -; d_call: -; j_call: TRBJ2-2; v_call: TRBV5-1; cdr3_aa: CASSWWGESGELFF; cdr3_nt: TGCGCCAGCAGCTGGTGGGGAGAGTCCGGGGAGCTGTTTTTT
clone_size: -; d_call: -; j_call: TRBJ2-2; v_call: TRBV7-3; cdr3_aa: CASSSRAGELFF; cdr3_nt: TGTGCCAGCAGCTCCCGAGCCGGGGAGCTGTTTTTT
clone_size: -; d_call: -; j_call: TRBJ2-2; v_call: TRBV5-1; cdr3_aa: CASSGLTPTVGELFF; cdr3_nt: TGCGCCAGCAGCGGACTCACTCCTACCGTAGGGGAGCTGTTTTTT
clone_size: -; d_call: TRBD2; j_call: TRBJ2-3; v_call: TRBV7-6; cdr3_aa: CASSSKRGRTDTQYF; cdr3_nt: TGTGCCAGCAGCTCCAAGCGGGGCCGCACAGATACGCAGTATTTT
clone_size: -; d_call: -; j_call: TRBJ2-1; v_call: TRBV7-3; cdr3_aa: CASSFRGGGGDLYNEQFF; cdr3_nt: TGTGCCAGCAGTTTTCGGGGCGGGGGCGGGGACCTCTACAATGAGCAGTTCTTC
clone_size: -; d_call: TRBD2; j_call: TRBJ2-5; v_call: TRBV18; cdr3_aa: CASSPVAGETQYF; cdr3_nt: TGTGCCAGCTCACCGGTAGCGGGGGAGACCCAGTACTTC
clone_size: -; d_call: TRBD1; j_call: TRBJ1-2; v_call: TRBV6-5; cdr3_aa: CASRGQGGYGYTF; cdr3_nt: TGTGCCAGCCGGGGACAGGGGGGTTATGGCTACACCTTC
clone_size: -; d_call: TRBD2; j_call: TRBJ2-7; v_call: TRBV7-2; cdr3_aa: CASSLGRLASDEQYF; cdr3_nt: TGTGCCAGCAGCTTAGGCAGACTAGCGAGCGACGAGCAGTACTTC
clone_size: -; d_call: TRBD1; j_call: TRBJ1-1; v_call: TRBV16; cdr3_aa: CASSPDRDLNTEAFF; cdr3_nt: TGTGCCAGCAGCCCGGACAGGGACCTGAACACTGAAGCTTTCTTT
clone_size: -; d_call: -; j_call: TRBJ1-6; v_call: TRBV18; cdr3_aa: CASSLGGESPLHF; cdr3_nt: TGTGCCAGCTCACTAGGGGGGGAATCACCCCTCCACTTT
clone_size: once; d_call: TRBD1; j_call: TRBJ1-1; v_call: TRBV25-1; cdr3_aa: CASSENNIGGSEAFF; cdr3_nt: TGTGCCAGCAGTGAAAATAATATAGGGGGCTCTGAAGCTTTCTTT
clone_size: -; d_call: TRBD1; j_call: TRBJ1-1; v_call: TRBV10-3; cdr3_aa: CAISTTGGTEAFF; cdr3_nt: TGTGCCATCAGCACTACAGGGGGCACTGAAGCTTTCTTT
clone_size: once; d_call: -; j_call: TRBJ2-1; v_call: TRBV3-1/TRBV3-2; cdr3_aa: CASSSTAPGEQFF; cdr3_nt: TGTGCCAGCAGCTCAACAGCCCCGGGAGAGCAGTTCTTC
clone_size: -; d_call: -; j_call: TRBJ2-5; v_call: TRBV25-1; cdr3_aa: CASSDSGTLGAQYF; cdr3_nt: TGTGCCAGCAGTGACTCCGGGACACTGGGGGCCCAGTACTTC
clone_size: -; d_call: TRBD2; j_call: TRBJ2-2; v_call: TRBV27; cdr3_aa: CASSPMGLAGANTGELFF; cdr3_nt: TGTGCCAGCAGCCCTATGGGACTAGCGGGGGCCAACACCGGGGAGCTGTTTTTT
clone_size: -; d_call: -; j_call: TRBJ1-4; v_call: TRBV10-3; cdr3_aa: CAISGSVNEKLFF; cdr3_nt: TGTGCCATCAGCGGGTCGGTTAATGAAAAACTGTTTTTT
clone_size: -; d_call: -; j_call: TRBJ2-7; v_call: TRBV18; cdr3_aa: CASSPTRVSSYEQYF; cdr3_nt: TGTGCCAGCTCACCAACCAGGGTTAGCTCCTACGAGCAGTACTTC
clone_size: -; d_call: -; j_call: TRBJ1-1; v_call: TRBV5-1; cdr3_aa: CASSWFQGSGTEAFF; cdr3_nt: TGCGCCAGCAGCTGGTTCCAGGGGTCGGGGACTGAAGCTTTCTTT
clone_size: -; d_call: TRBD2; j_call: TRBJ2-3; v_call: TRBV15; cdr3_aa: CATSSGGSTDTQYF; cdr3_nt: TGTGCCACCAGCAGCGGGGGGAGCACAGATACGCAGTATTTT
clone_size: -; d_call: -; j_call: TRBJ1-2; v_call: TRBV5-4; cdr3_aa: CASSLDGYGYTF; cdr3_nt: TGTGCCAGCAGCTTGGACGGCTATGGCTACACCTTC